This T cell receptor (beta chain) came from a study of cytomegalovirus exposure and HLA in healthy donors. The wider study: Earlier findings included roughly 120 million unique TCR beta sequences obtained from about 180 million T cells. In terms of ancestry, the Caucasian-associated cluster contained about four fifths of the approximately 400 genotyped donors.

Study-level findings and limits: Certain sequence variants were highly shared and formed a cluster, and this cluster was likely a sequencing artifact. In most subjects, TCR beta sequences reportedly gave accurate predictions of HLA-A and HLA-B alleles.

Use of 60 Vbeta and 13 Jbeta primers characterized the PCR. Measured with immunoSEQ multiplex PCR; TCRdb has only the in-frame clones, and not every one. The sample includes 90,000 or so clones, approximately 70% of them seen just once. The ends were cut back, 4 bases at V and 10 bases at J, with 15 bases in the middle. CDR3 length equals 13 residues. Germline CDR1 and CDR2: SNHLY and FYNNEI. This clone was observed a few times. Antigen specificity is unknown. The rearrangement joins TRBV2 to TRBJ2-3, with D perhaps TRBD2 (5 bases). The clonotype was recovered from a woman between 50 and 59 years old in good health and CMV-seropositive. Input material: PBMCs. The CDR3 bases are TGTGCCAGCAGTGGGCTCCCGGAGGAGTCGCAGTATTTT. This translates into CASSGLPEESQYF.